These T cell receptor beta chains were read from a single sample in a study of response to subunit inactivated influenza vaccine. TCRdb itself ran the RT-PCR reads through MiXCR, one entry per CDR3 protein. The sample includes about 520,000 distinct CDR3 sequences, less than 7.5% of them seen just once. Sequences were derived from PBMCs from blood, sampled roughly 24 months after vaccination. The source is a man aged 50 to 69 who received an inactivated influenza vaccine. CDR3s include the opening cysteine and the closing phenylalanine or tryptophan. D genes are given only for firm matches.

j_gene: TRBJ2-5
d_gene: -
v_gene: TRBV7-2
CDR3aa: CASSLSRDETQYF

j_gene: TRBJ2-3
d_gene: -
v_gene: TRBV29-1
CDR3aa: CSATGDPSTDTQYF

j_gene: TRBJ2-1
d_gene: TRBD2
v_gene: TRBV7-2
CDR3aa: CASSFGTSGSFNEQFF

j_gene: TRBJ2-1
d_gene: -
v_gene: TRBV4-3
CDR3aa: CASSQGPHKAEQFF

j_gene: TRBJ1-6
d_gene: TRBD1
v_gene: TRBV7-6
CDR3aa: CASSARDSYNSPLHF

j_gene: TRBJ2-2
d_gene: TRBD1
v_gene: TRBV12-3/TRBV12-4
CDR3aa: CASSFPDRGLGELFF

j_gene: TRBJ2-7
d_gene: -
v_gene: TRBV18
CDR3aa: CASSPNYGSYEQYF

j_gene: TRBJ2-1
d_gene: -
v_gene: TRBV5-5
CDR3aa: CASISYNEQFF

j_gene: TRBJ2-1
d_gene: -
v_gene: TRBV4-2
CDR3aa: CASSQEGEGNYNEQFF

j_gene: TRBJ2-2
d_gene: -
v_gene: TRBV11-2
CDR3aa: CASSLGTRANTGELFF

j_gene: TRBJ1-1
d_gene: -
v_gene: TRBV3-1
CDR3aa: CASSQLFRERGTEAFF

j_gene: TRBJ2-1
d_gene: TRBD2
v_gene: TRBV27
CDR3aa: CASSFGSGGTNEQFF

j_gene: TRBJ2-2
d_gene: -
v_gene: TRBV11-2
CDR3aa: CASSPTTPAGELFF

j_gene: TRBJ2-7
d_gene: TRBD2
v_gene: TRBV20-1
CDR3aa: CSARDPLAVYEQYF

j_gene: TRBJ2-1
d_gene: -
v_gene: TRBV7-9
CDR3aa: CASSSPPLSEQFF

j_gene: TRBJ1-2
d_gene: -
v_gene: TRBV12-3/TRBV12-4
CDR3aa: CASSQSTGFNYGYTF

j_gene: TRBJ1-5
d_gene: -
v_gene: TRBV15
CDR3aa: CATSRGQTSNQPQHF

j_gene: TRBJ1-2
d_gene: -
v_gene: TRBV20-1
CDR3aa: CSARPQGPSGYTF

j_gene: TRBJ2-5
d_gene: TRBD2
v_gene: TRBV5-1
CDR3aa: CASSLAGGTSGYQETQYF

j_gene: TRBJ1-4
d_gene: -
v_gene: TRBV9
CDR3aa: CASSAEGFPYEKLFF

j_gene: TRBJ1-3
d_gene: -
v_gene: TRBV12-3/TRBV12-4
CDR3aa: CASSFTGISGNTIYF

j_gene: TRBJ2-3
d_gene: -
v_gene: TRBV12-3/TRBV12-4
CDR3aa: CASRPGTGWTQYF

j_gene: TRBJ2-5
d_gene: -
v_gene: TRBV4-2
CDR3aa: CASSQDRGFQETQYF

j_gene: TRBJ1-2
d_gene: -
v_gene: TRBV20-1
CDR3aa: CSARQGLVGYTF

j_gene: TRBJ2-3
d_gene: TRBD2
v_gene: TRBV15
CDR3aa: CATSRDQLAGRDTQYF

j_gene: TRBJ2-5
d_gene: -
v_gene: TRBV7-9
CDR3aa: CASSIGFEETQYF

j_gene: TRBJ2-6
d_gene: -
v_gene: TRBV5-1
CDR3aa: CASSLPGRAGANVLTF

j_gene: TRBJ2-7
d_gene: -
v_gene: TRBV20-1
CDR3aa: CSARSTRVPSYEQYF

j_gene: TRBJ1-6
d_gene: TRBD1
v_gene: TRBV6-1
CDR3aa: CASRPRQGSYSPLHF

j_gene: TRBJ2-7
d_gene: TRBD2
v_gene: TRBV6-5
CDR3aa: CASSYSTGGASHEQYF

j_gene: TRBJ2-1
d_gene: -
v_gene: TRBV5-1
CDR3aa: CASSWTDSSYNEQFF